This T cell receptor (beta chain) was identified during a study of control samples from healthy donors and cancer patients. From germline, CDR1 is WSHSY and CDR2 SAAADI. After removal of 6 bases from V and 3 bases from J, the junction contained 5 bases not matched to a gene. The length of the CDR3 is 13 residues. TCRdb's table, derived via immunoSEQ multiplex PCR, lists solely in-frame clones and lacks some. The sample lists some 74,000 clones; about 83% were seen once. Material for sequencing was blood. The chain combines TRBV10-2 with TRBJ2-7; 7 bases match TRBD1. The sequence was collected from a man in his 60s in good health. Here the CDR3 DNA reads TGCGCCAGCAGATCGGGACAGAACTACGAGCAGTACTTC. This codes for CASRSGQNYEQYF.